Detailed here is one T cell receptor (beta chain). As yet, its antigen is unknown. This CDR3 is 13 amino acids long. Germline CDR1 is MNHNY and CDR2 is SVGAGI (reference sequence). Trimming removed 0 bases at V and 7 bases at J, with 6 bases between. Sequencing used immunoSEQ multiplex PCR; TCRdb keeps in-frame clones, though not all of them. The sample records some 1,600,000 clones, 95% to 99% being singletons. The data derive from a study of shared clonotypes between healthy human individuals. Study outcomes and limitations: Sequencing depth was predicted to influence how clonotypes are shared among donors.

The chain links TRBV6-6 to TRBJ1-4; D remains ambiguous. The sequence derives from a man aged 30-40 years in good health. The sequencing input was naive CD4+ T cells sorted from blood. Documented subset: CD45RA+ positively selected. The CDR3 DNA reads TGTGCCAGCAGTTACTCGCGACGTGAAAAACTGTTTTTT. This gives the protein CASSYSRREKLFF.